Each of the 22 T cell receptor beta chains below was sequenced from the same sample in a study of cytomegalovirus exposure and HLA in healthy donors. PCR used 60 Vbeta primers and 13 Jbeta primers. Method: immunoSEQ multiplex PCR; TCRdb's copy keeps in-frame clones and lacks some. The sample lists approximately 150,000 clones, 77% seen once, with 1.2% to 1.5% in the top ten. Material: PBMCs. The receptors come from a woman aged 30 to 39 in good health and CMV-seropositive.

CDR3 sequence reads: CASRTDIQETQYF. DNA for the CDR3: TGTGCCAGCAGGACAGATATACAAGAGACCCAGTACTTC. The J gene is TRBJ2-5, the V gene TRBV7-8, with D possibly matching TRBD1 (5 bases). Trimming removed 6 bases at V and 2 bases at J, with 10 bases between. CDR1 is SGHVS, CDR2 FQNEAQ, per germline. The CDR3 length is 13 residues.

This chain links TRBV7-6 with TRBJ1-1; no definite D call. Trimming pared 2 bases from V and 4 bases from J, leaving 8 bases between. Germline V lookup: CDR1 SGHVS, CDR2 FNYEAQ. This CDR3 comprises 13 residues. As DNA, the CDR3 is TGTGCCAGCAGCTTAAGCGGCACCACTGAAGCTTTCTTT. Its protein is CASSLSGTTEAFF. The complete variable domain, with remaining parts taken from reference TRBV7-6 and TRBJ1-1, reads GAGVSQSPRYKVTKRGQDVALRCDPISGHVSLYWYRQALGQGPEFLTYFNYEAQQDKSGLPNDRFSAERPEGSISTLTIQRTEQRDSAMYRCASSLSGTTEAFFGQGTRLTVV.

This clone was observed a few times. The rearrangement uses TRBV27 and TRBJ2-7; maybe TRBD1 (6 bases). CDR3 length: 14 amino acids. The V end lost 4 bases, the J end lost 5 bases, and 15 bases lay between the germline ends. Germline V gives CDR1 MNHEY, CDR2 SMNVEV (reference sequence). DNA for the CDR3: TGTGCCAGCAGTTCGGGGACAAGGCTCAACGAGCAGTACTTC. It codes for CASSSGTRLNEQYF.

The rearrangement joins TRBV30 to TRBJ1-5; D call uncertain. Trimming stripped 5 bases from V and 5 bases from J, with 13 bases between. Per the germline V gene, CDR1 is GTSNPN and CDR2 is SVGIG (reference sequence). CDR3 length equals 13 residues. CDR3 sequence reads: CAWDRRSDQPQHF. CDR3 nucleotide sequence: TGTGCCTGGGATAGGAGGAGCGATCAGCCCCAGCATTTT.

The chain links TRBV19 to TRBJ1-5; tentative D call: TRBD1 (5 bases). V was cut by 7 bases and J by 5 bases, with 15 bases left in between. In germline, CDR1 is LNHDA, CDR2 SQIVND (reference sequence). The CDR3 contains 14 residues. CDR3 in DNA: TGTGCCAGTACCCCAGGGATTGGGGATCAGCCCCAGCATTTT. As protein: CASTPGIGDQPQHF.

The V and J genes are TRBV28 and TRBJ2-3; 10 nucleotides match TRBD2. The CDR3 runs 15 residues. V lost 3 bases and J lost 6; bases outside the gene matches: 6. Germline V gives CDR1 MDHEN, CDR2 SYDVKM. The CDR3 here is CASSFLAGAGDTQYF. CDR3 bases: TGTGCCAGCAGTTTTCTAGCGGGAGCGGGTGATACGCAGTATTTT.

This chain joins TRBV5-4 and TRBJ1-2; the D gene is possibly TRBD1 (6 bases). The CDR3 is 15 amino acids. Germline loops: CDR1 SGHNT, CDR2 YYREEE (reference sequence). Trimming took off 2 bases at V and 7 bases at J, with 18 bases between the two ends. The DNA of the CDR3 is TGTGCCAGCAGCTTACTTGCCTCGGGGGGCAGTGGCTACACCTTC. Amino acid sequence: CASSLLASGGSGYTF.

This clone was seen once. The V and J genes are TRBV27 and TRBJ2-7; 7 nucleotides match TRBD1. The CDR3 is made up of 14 amino acids. Germline V CDR1 and CDR2: MNHEY, SMNVEV (reference sequence). Trimming removed 5 bases from V and 4 bases from J; junction bases left unmatched: 8. The CDR3 reads CASSTGAPNYEQYF. CDR3 sequence (DNA): TGTGCCAGCAGTACAGGGGCGCCCAATTACGAGCAGTACTTC.

V gene TRBV14 combines with J gene TRBJ2-7; 10 nucleotides line up with TRBD1. The CDR3 contains 16 residues. Germline V gene sequence: CDR1 SGHDN, CDR2 FVKESK. V lost 1 base and J lost 1; bases outside the gene matches: 4. CDR3 protein: CASSQGDRGRSYEQYF. The CDR3 nucleotides are TGTGCCAGCAGCCAAGGGGACAGGGGCCGGTCCTACGAGCAGTACTTC.

This rearrangement joins TRBV2 to TRBJ2-3; possibly TRBD2 for D (6 bases). Trimming took 4 bases from V and 0 from J, leaving 8 bases between them. The CDR3 extends over 14 amino acids. The germline V gene encodes CDR1 SNHLY and CDR2 FYNNEI. DNA for the CDR3: TGTGCCAGCAGTGGGACTACTAGCACAGATACGCAGTATTTT. Protein product: CASSGTTSTDTQYF.

The CDR3 is CASSPGQGGYAGELFF. In DNA form, the CDR3 reads TGTGCCAGCAGCCCTGGACAGGGCGGTTACGCCGGGGAGCTGTTTTTT. The chain joins TRBV7-7 to TRBJ2-2; 8 nucleotides agree with TRBD1. This CDR3 has 16 residues. Germline trimming cut 5 bases from V and 6 bases from J; bases unmatched to any gene: 11. Germline V gene sequence: CDR1 SSHAT, CDR2 FNYEAQ (reference sequence).

The rearrangement uses TRBV5-1 and TRBJ1-2; TRBD1 agrees at 12 bases. The CDR3 has 17 amino acids. Germline-derived CDR1 and CDR2 are SGHRS and YFSETQ. V was pared by 0 bases and J by 6 bases, with 9 bases of the junction left unmatched. The DNA of the CDR3 is TGCGCCAGCAGCTTGGGGGACAGGGGGCACGAGGGAGATGGCTACACCTTC. It specifies CASSLGDRGHEGDGYTF.

CDR3 bases: TGTGCCAGCAGCTCCGAAATCCAAAACTCCGGGACAGCCCCTCGTCCCCAGCATTTT. This translates into CASSSEIQNSGTAPRPQHF. J is TRBJ1-5 and V is TRBV5-5; 7 nucleotides match TRBD1. Germline CDR1 is SGHKS and CDR2 is YYEKEE (reference sequence). V lost 3 bases and J lost 10; bases outside the gene matches: 25. CDR3 length: 19 residues.

The rearrangement links TRBV28 to TRBJ2-7; D might be TRBD2 (6 bases). Germline V lookup: CDR1 MDHEN, CDR2 SYDVKM. The length of the CDR3 is 12 residues. Trimming cost V 8 bases and J 9 bases, with 17 bases left between them. The CDR3, as DNA: TGTGCCAGCGGGACTCCTAGCAATAGGCAGTACTTC. It yields the protein CASGTPSNRQYF.

In this sample, this clone turned up once. The V and J genes are TRBV30 and TRBJ2-5; the match to TRBD1 covers 7 bases. This CDR3 region has 13 residues. With 4 bases clipped from V and 4 bases from J, the junction kept 6 bases outside the gene matches. Germline V gene sequence: CDR1 GTSNPN, CDR2 SVGIG (reference sequence). Here the CDR3 DNA reads TGTGCCTGGACAACCCCAGGGGGAGAGACCCAGTACTTC. Translating gives CAWTTPGGETQYF.

This clone was seen a few times. J is TRBJ1-3 and V is TRBV4-1, with 7 bases lining up with TRBD1. CDR3 length: 17 residues. The germline CDR1 and CDR2 sequences are MGHRA and YSYEKL. J was trimmed by 0 bases and V by 0 bases; bases with no gene match: 5. The CDR3 bases are TGCGCCAGCAGCCAAGAAGGGACAGCTTCCTCTGGAAACACCATATATTTT. Protein: CASSQEGTASSGNTIYF.

J is TRBJ1-4 and V is TRBV28; D gene uncertain. This CDR3 is built from 17 residues. The V end was cut by 3 bases, the J end by 0 bases, with 14 bases between. Germline CDR1 MDHEN, CDR2 SYDVKM. The DNA of the CDR3 is TGTGCCAGCAGTTTCCCCCTCTCGGGTGCAACTAATGAAAAACTGTTTTTT. Its protein is CASSFPLSGATNEKLFF.

The chain has TRBV6-5 and TRBJ2-7, with D perhaps TRBD1 (6 bases). V shed 6 bases and J shed 2 bases, with 14 bases lying between them. Germline values: CDR1 MNHEY, CDR2 SVGAGI. This CDR3 spans 14 amino acids. The CDR3: CASRPHRDPYEQYF. Written as DNA, the CDR3 is TGTGCCAGCAGGCCCCACAGGGACCCCTACGAGCAGTACTTC.

The chain links TRBV4-2 to TRBJ2-7; the match to TRBD1 covers 9 bases. The trim removed 4 bases at V and 5 bases at J, leaving 6 bases unmatched. The CDR3 is 14 amino acids. Germline V lookup: CDR1 LGHNA, CDR2 YNFKEQ. The CDR3 nucleotides are TGTGCCAGCAGCCGCGACAGGGGGTGGAACGAGCAGTACTTC. Protein sequence: CASSRDRGWNEQYF.

The chain joins TRBV28 to TRBJ1-1; tentatively, D is TRBD1 (5 bases). Between the trimmed V and J ends, which lost 7 bases and 4 bases, there was a span of 16 bases. Looked up from germline, CDR1 is MDHEN and CDR2 is SYDVKM. The CDR3 runs 14 residues. The CDR3 loop reads CASIIPGGGTEAFF. The CDR3 region has the DNA TGTGCCAGCATCATCCCCGGGGGGGGCACTGAAGCTTTCTTT.

V is TRBV5-1 and J is TRBJ1-2, with TRBD1 identical over 8 bases. Germline loops: CDR1 SGHRS, CDR2 YFSETQ. V lost 4 bases and J lost 0; bases outside the gene matches: 11. This CDR3 has 17 amino acids. CDR3 nucleotide sequence: TGCGCCAGCAGCGCTGGACAGGGTGGGTTGACTAACTATGGCTACACCTTC. It yields the protein CASSAGQGGLTNYGYTF.

This chain links TRBV6-5 with TRBJ2-1, with D possibly matching TRBD2 (6 bases). There are 15 residues in the CDR3. V was cut by 2 bases and J by 8 bases, with 16 bases left in between. Germline V gene data show CDR1 as MNHEY and CDR2 as SVGAGI. The CDR3 reads CASSYGAGIYDEQFF. The CDR3 coding sequence is TGTGCCAGCAGTTACGGGGCGGGGATATACGATGAGCAGTTCTTC.